The 14 T cell receptor beta chains presented below share a single source sample, sequenced in a study of graft-versus-host responses after intestinal transplantation. Sequencing was performed with immunoSEQ multiplex PCR; in TCRdb, only in-frame clones are kept and a portion is missing. The data contain around 88,000 clones, approximately 90% of them seen just once; the ten biggest clones take up 7.6%. Antigens of these TCRs are unknown. The specimen comprised unstimulated CD8+ T cells sorted from spleen or lymph node cells, sampled before transplant. These receptors were taken from a human donor who was the organ donor for an intestinal transplant.

V is TRBV19 and J is TRBJ1-2; 7 nucleotides match TRBD1. This CDR3 has 15 amino acids. Losses at the gene ends were 3 bases for V and 2 bases for J; bases not matched to a gene: 6. The germline gives CDR1 LNHDA, CDR2 SQIVND (reference sequence). CDR3 protein: CASSIRARGNYGYTF. The CDR3 region has the DNA TGTGCCAGTAGTATTAGGGCCAGGGGGAACTATGGCTACACCTTC. Full variable domain (missing parts from reference TRBV19 and TRBJ1-2): DGGITQSPKYLFRKEGQNVTLSCEQNLNHDAMYWYRQDPGQGLRLIYYSQIVNDFQKGDIAEGYSVSREKKESFPLTVTSAQKNPTAFYLCASSIRARGNYGYTFGSGTRLTVV.

The chain carries TRBV5-3 and TRBJ2-7; D may be TRBD1 or TRBD2 (5 bases each). TRBV5-3 is noted as an ORF with a role that remains uncertain. The CDR3 sequence is 15 residues long. Deletions cut 4 bases from V and 3 bases from J, with 17 bases between. This chain's CDR3 is CARSGVRGTGYEQYF. CDR3 bases: TGTGCCAGAAGCGGGGTCCGAGGGACCGGCTACGAGCAGTACTTC.

This clone showed up just once. This chain links TRBV11-2 with TRBJ1-4; 7 nucleotides line up with TRBD1. Trimming cost V 3 bases and J 6 bases; bases outside gene matches: 13. The CDR3 has 17 residues. Germline loops: CDR1 SGHAT, CDR2 FQNNGV. The CDR3 loop is CASSLDLTGEAYEKLFF. The CDR3 DNA sequence: TGTGCCAGCAGCTTGGACCTAACAGGGGAGGCTTATGAAAAACTGTTTTTT.

V is TRBV7-9 and J is TRBJ2-7, with D possibly called TRBD1 or TRBD2 (5 bases each). This CDR3 region has 16 residues. Germline lookup yields CDR1 SEHNR and CDR2 FQNEAQ (reference sequence). V gave up 5 bases and J gave up 5 bases, with 22 bases separating them. CDR3: CASSPPPGSGAHEQYF. DNA of the CDR3: TGTGCCAGCAGCCCCCCCCCGGGATCCGGGGCGCACGAGCAGTACTTC.

The chain has TRBV13 and TRBJ1-1; D ambiguous. The CDR3 length is 15 residues. Germline V gene sequence: CDR1 PRHDT, CDR2 FYEKMQ (reference sequence). V lost 4 bases and J lost 5, with 17 bases in between. The CDR3 DNA follows: TGTGCCAGCAGCTCCCAACAGAGAACCTGGACTGAAGCTTTCTTT. Its translation is CASSSQQRTWTEAFF. The complete variable domain, with remaining parts taken from reference TRBV13 and TRBJ1-1, reads AAGVIQSPRHLIKEKRETATLKCYPIPRHDTVYWYQQGPGQDPQFLISFYEKMQSDKGSIPDRFSAQQFSDYHSELNMSSLELGDSALYFCASSSQQRTWTEAFFGQGTRLTVV.

The genes are TRBV19 and TRBJ1-1; D remains unclear. Trimming cost V 7 bases and J 7 bases, with 19 bases left between them. Per germline, CDR1 LNHDA and CDR2 SQIVND (reference sequence). The CDR3 is 14 amino acids. The CDR3 bases are TGTGCCAGTACCTCATCGGGAGGGTACGTTGAAGCTTTCTTT. Translating it yields CASTSSGGYVEAFF.

The CDR3 protein is CASSQDRQGTDTQYF. The CDR3 coding sequence is TGTGCCAGCAGCCAAGATAGACAGGGCACAGATACGCAGTATTTT. This chain uses TRBV4-2 with TRBJ2-3; TRBD1 is a possible D gene (6 bases). Germline V CDR1 and CDR2: LGHNA, YNFKEQ. The CDR3 extends over 15 amino acids. The V gene lost 0 bases and the J gene lost 1 base, with 8 bases spanning the gap.

This clone turned up a few times. This chain links TRBV5-5 with TRBJ1-3; D gene ambiguous. CDR1 is SGHKS and CDR2 is YYEKEE in the germline V gene (reference sequence). Trimming took off 4 bases at V and 0 bases at J, with 11 bases between the two ends. This CDR3 comprises 15 residues. This CDR3 is CASSPDRLSGNTIYF. The CDR3 nucleotides read TGTGCCAGCAGCCCGGACCGACTCTCTGGAAACACCATATATTTT.

CDR3 sequence reads: CASSMASGSSYNEQFF. DNA for the CDR3: TGTGCCAGTAGTATGGCTAGCGGGAGCTCCTACAATGAGCAGTTCTTC. The V call is TRBV19, the J call TRBJ2-1; 10 bases map to TRBD2. The CDR3 has 16 residues. Germline V lookup: CDR1 LNHDA, CDR2 SQIVND (reference sequence). Unmatched junction bases numbered 2, after V lost 3 bases and J lost 0 bases.

This rearrangement joins TRBV5-4 to TRBJ1-1; perhaps TRBD1 as D (5 bases). Germline V lookup: CDR1 SGHNT, CDR2 YYREEE (reference sequence). V lost 0 bases and J 0 bases, leaving 18 bases between the germline ends. The CDR3 is made up of 18 amino acids. The CDR3 nucleotides are TGTGCCAGCAGCTTGGGGGGGGTCGGGGCCTTCATGAACACTGAAGCTTTCTTT. Translation: CASSLGGVGAFMNTEAFF.

The V call is TRBV4-1, the J call TRBJ2-7, with TRBD2 matching 12 bases. CDR1 is MGHRA and CDR2 is YSYEKL in the germline V gene. The CDR3 covers 20 residues. The V and J ends lost 0 bases and 0 bases, in that order; junction bases with no gene match: 12. The CDR3 sequence is CASSQDLVGLAGGSSYEQYF. Here the CDR3 DNA reads TGCGCCAGCAGCCAAGATCTGGTTGGGCTAGCGGGAGGGAGCTCCTACGAGCAGTACTTC.

The CDR3 DNA reads TGTGCCAGCAGCCAAGATGCAGGGTGGACCGGGGAGCTGTTTTTT. Translation: CASSQDAGWTGELFF. This chain joins TRBV4-2 and TRBJ2-2; a possible D gene is TRBD1 (5 bases). The ends were cut back, 0 bases at V and 5 bases at J, with 10 bases in the middle. Germline V gene lookup returns CDR1 LGHNA and CDR2 YNFKEQ. This CDR3 contains 15 residues.

The genes are TRBV4-1 and TRBJ1-3, with D perhaps matching TRBD1 (6 bases). Germline loops: CDR1 MGHRA, CDR2 YSYEKL. CDR3 length: 14 residues. The germline V and J ends were trimmed by 1 base and 6 bases, with 10 bases remaining between them. This CDR3 reads CASSQVGGENTIYF. The CDR3 DNA is TGCGCCAGCAGCCAAGTAGGGGGAGAAAACACCATATATTTT.

This clone was observed a handful of times. The chain couples TRBV6-6 to TRBJ1-5, with no clear D. Germline V CDR1 and CDR2: MNHNY, SVGAGI (reference sequence). V lost 0 bases and J lost 6, with 3 bases in between. This CDR3 comprises 12 residues. CDR3 coding DNA: TGTGCCAGCAGTTACTCAGGTCAGCCCCAGCATTTT. This gives the protein CASSYSGQPQHF.